This record looks at one T cell receptor beta chain sequence and its context. The data originate from a study of PD-L1 blockade in urothelial cancer. Study details: The researchers analyzed blood 3 weeks (second dose) and 6 weeks after treatment start. Researchers found blood samples held a median of about 130,000 T cells.

Patients' cancers were locally advanced or metastatic urothelial carcinomas. Using immunoSEQ multiplex PCR, the repertoire was profiled, and TCRdb retains in-frame clones only, with some absent. Among about 74,000 clones, 80% to 85% were seen once, and the ten largest hold approximately 5%. With V trimmed by 7 bases and J by 0 bases, 4 bases remained unmatched. This CDR3 is 13 amino acids long. Germline V gives CDR1 GTSNPN, CDR2 SVGIG (reference sequence). This clonotype was sampled from a man aged 65-85 years with urothelial cancer. The chain employs TRBV30 and TRBJ2-7; 9 bases are shared with TRBD1. The sample was PBMCs, taken around atezolizumab (anti-PD-L1) treatment. Here the CDR3 DNA reads TGTGCCTCTGGACAGGGGAGCTCCTACGAGCAGTACTTC. Protein product: CASGQGSSYEQYF.